This TCR beta chain comes out of a study of blood T cell repertoires in COVID-19. Germline loops: CDR1 SGDLS, CDR2 YYNGEE. Trimming took off 0 bases at V and 7 bases at J, with 13 bases between the two ends. The CDR3 covers 15 residues. Method: immunoSEQ multiplex PCR; TCRdb's copy keeps in-frame clones and lacks some. The table has 95,000 to 100,000 clones, 85% seen once; the top ten hold about 1.8%. Input material: peripheral blood. The chain links TRBV9 to TRBJ1-4; weak D call: TRBD1 (6 bases). This clonotype originated in a woman in her 70s with active or convalescent COVID-19. CDR3 region: CASSVVGRGSEKLFF. For the CDR3, the DNA is TGTGCCAGCAGCGTAGTTGGCAGGGGATCTGAAAAACTGTTTTTT.